This T cell receptor beta chain was found in a study of T cells in Graves' hyperthyroidism and ophthalmopathy. Study-level points and caveats: Most thyroid-expanded clonotypes above 0.001 were also found in blood. Ophthalmopathy was predicted by the model a median of 6.5 months ahead of onset.

Across 18 months, stable Graves' hyperthyroidism was marked by no progression to ophthalmopathy. PBMCs were sourced from more than 9 ml fresh peripheral blood. This clonotype was seen more than once but under ten times. Its antigen is unknown. Trimming removed 1 base from V and 0 bases from J, with 17 bases in between. Germline V gene data show CDR1 as GTSNPN and CDR2 as SVGIG (reference sequence). This CDR3 contains 17 residues. It was RNA transcripts that yielded the amplified TCR beta CDR3 regions. HTBI primers were used for first-round RT-PCR of the TCR CDR3. TCRdb re-derived calls from the multiplex PCR reads in MiXCR, one entry per CDR3 protein. The sample includes some 740,000 distinct CDR3 sequences, about 15% of them seen just once.

Sequenced sample: blood. The chain uses TRBV30 and TRBJ2-3; D call uncertain. This receptor was identified in a woman younger than 35 with Graves' hyperthyroidism. This chain's CDR3 is CAWSEQGFLSSTDTQYF. For the CDR3, the DNA is TGTGCCTGGAGTGAACAAGGCTTTCTTTCTAGCACAGATACGCAGTATTTT.